One sample yielded the 2 T cell receptor beta chains listed below, sequenced in a study of T cell repertoires in cytomegalovirus infection (dated by TCRdb to between 2018 and 2021). Sequencing took place on an Illumina HiSeq 1500. TCRdb's own reprocessing of the public reads used fastp at Q25 and MiXCR and kept productive beta chains. Merged by CDR3 protein, the rows form single entries marked with the most common genes and DNA. Here the sample has fewer than 250,000 distinct CDR3 sequences; 10% to 15% occur a single time. Of the sample, 1.5% to 2% is held by the ten largest clones. The sequencing input was PBMCs. The receptors derive from a human donor in good health (CMV status not recorded). Some clones in this sample may be carry-over from other donors' samples.

This clonotype was found many times. J is TRBJ1-6 and V is TRBV28, with unresolved D. The CDR3 totals 15 residues. V shed 0 bases and J shed 6 bases, with 9 bases lying between them. The germline V gene encodes CDR1 MDHEN and CDR2 SYDVKM. Here the CDR3 reads CASSLWGEINSPLHF. The CDR3 DNA reads as TGTGCCAGCAGTTTATGGGGAGAGATTAATTCACCCCTCCACTTT.

This clonotype was counted at least ten times. The chain couples TRBV7-2 to TRBJ1-2; D remains ambiguous. Germline assignment: CDR1 SGHTA and CDR2 FQGNSA. V lost 4 bases to trimming and J lost 0 bases, with 15 bases between them. This CDR3 is 16 amino acids long. The CDR3 nucleotides are TGTGCCAGCAGCTCAAACCCCTCGGTAGCTAACTATGGCTACACCTTC. This codes for CASSSNPSVANYGYTF.